This T cell receptor (beta chain) comes out of a study of T cell responses to AZD1222 COVID-19 vaccine. General study findings and limits: Close to half of spike-specific TCRs reportedly recognize unmutated variant regions. Donors were mostly white British, more females; clonal diversity possibly underestimated.

Trimming left V 7 bases short and J 2 bases short, with 10 bases between. The V gene's germline CDR1 is SGHNT and CDR2 YYREEE (reference sequence). The CDR3 extends over 13 amino acids. The assay was immunoSEQ multiplex PCR, and TCRdb's table has in-frame clones only and misses some. The profile shows approximately 110,000 clones, 89% of them singletons. Notes on this clone: Antigen specificity is unknown.

The chain carries TRBV5-4 and TRBJ1-3; D not certain. The sample in question was peripheral blood, obtained 28 days after the second AZD1222 dose. The TCR sequence derives from an adult who received the AZD1222 COVID-19 vaccine. The CDR3 DNA is TGTGCCAGCGCTCCCGGGGCTGGAAACACCATATATTTT. It codes for CASAPGAGNTIYF.